The 13 T cell receptor beta chains below all came from one sample that was sequenced in a study of blood T cell repertoires in COVID-19. The repertoire was sequenced with immunoSEQ multiplex PCR; TCRdb's copy has only in-frame clones and lacks some. The sample lists some 300,000 clones, around nine tenths seen once, with 1.5% to 2% in the top ten. The sequencing input was peripheral blood. The receptors come from a woman in her 30s with COVID-19, enrolled during active disease.

The chain has TRBV2 and TRBJ2-4, with 13 bases fitting TRBD2. This CDR3 has 17 amino acids. Unmatched junction bases numbered 10, after V lost 6 bases and J lost 5 bases. Germline assignment: CDR1 SNHLY and CDR2 FYNNEI. CDR3 amino acids: CASSERLAGGPQNIQYF. CDR3 sequence (DNA): TGTGCCAGCAGCGAGAGACTAGCGGGGGGCCCCCAAAACATTCAGTACTTC.

The genes are TRBV6-2 or TRBV6-3 and TRBJ2-5; no firm D call. Between the trimmed V and J ends, which lost 5 bases and 7 bases, there was a span of 5 bases. This CDR3 is built from 10 residues. Germline CDR1 is MNHEY and CDR2 is SVGEGT. Written as DNA, the CDR3 is TGTGCCAGCAGTCATAGGACCCAGTACTTC. It codes for CASSHRTQYF.

The J gene is TRBJ2-3, the V gene TRBV19, with TRBD2 identical over 10 bases. Per the germline V gene, CDR1 is LNHDA and CDR2 is SQIVND (reference sequence). The length of the CDR3 is 15 residues. With 5 bases clipped from V and 4 bases from J, the junction kept 6 bases outside the gene matches. In nucleotides, the CDR3 is TGTGCCAGTAGTTTGTTAGCGGGGGGCCCAGATACGCAGTATTTT. This gives the protein CASSLLAGGPDTQYF. The full variable domain, rest sourced from reference TRBV19 and TRBJ2-3, is DGGITQSPKYLFRKEGQNVTLSCEQNLNHDAMYWYRQDPGQGLRLIYYSQIVNDFQKGDIAEGYSVSREKKESFPLTVTSAQKNPTAFYLCASSLLAGGPDTQYFGPGTRLTVL.

V gene TRBV11-2 combines with J gene TRBJ1-2; D is undetermined. Germline assignment: CDR1 SGHAT and CDR2 FQNNGV. V dropped 2 bases and J dropped 4 bases, with 17 bases sitting between them. The CDR3 covers 16 residues. The CDR3 region is CASSLYPSAGAYGYTF. The CDR3 DNA sequence: TGTGCCAGCAGCTTATATCCATCGGCAGGCGCCTATGGCTACACCTTC.

This clone was recorded once. J is TRBJ1-2 and V is TRBV11-2, with D unclear. The CDR3 is made up of 12 amino acids. The V gene's germline CDR1 is SGHAT and CDR2 FQNNGV. V lost 5 bases and J 8 bases, leaving 12 bases between the germline ends. The CDR3 nucleotides are TGTGCCAGCAGCGGAGAAGGAGACGGCTACACCTTC. It encodes CASSGEGDGYTF.

This rearrangement joins TRBV14 to TRBJ2-5; D unclear. V was shortened by 1 base and J by 7 bases, with 13 bases between the two germline ends. Per the germline V gene, CDR1 is SGHDN and CDR2 is FVKESK. This CDR3 has 14 residues. Here the CDR3 DNA reads TGTGCCAGCAGCCAAGTTAAAGAGTTTGGGACCCAGTACTTC. It encodes CASSQVKEFGTQYF.

J is TRBJ1-1 and V is TRBV11-2; possible D gene TRBD1, 5 bases. The V end lost 8 bases, the J end lost 4 bases, and 14 bases lay between the germline ends. CDR3 length: 13 residues. The germline CDR1 and CDR2 sequences are SGHAT and FQNNGV. CDR3 loop: CASGALVGTEAFF. CDR3 bases: TGTGCCAGCGGGGCTTTGGTGGGCACTGAAGCTTTCTTT.

This chain links TRBV6-1 with TRBJ1-2; D is possibly TRBD1 (6 bases). The CDR3 consists of 15 residues. Germline loops: CDR1 MNHNS, CDR2 SASEGT. The V end lost 2 bases, the J end lost 6 bases, and 16 bases lay between the germline ends. In nucleotides, the CDR3 is TGTGCCAGCAGTGAAAGGGGCAGGGGAACGGATGGCTACACCTTC. Its translation: CASSERGRGTDGYTF.

The chain joins TRBV7-3 to TRBJ2-1; TRBD1 is a possible D gene (6 bases). The germline V gene has CDR1 SGHTA and CDR2 FQGTGA. Trimming left V 5 bases short and J 7 bases short, with 9 bases between. The CDR3 runs to 12 residues. The CDR3 sequence: CASSQRGNEQFF. The CDR3 DNA follows: TGTGCCAGCAGCCAAAGGGGGAATGAGCAGTTCTTC.

The chain is built from TRBV11-3 and TRBJ2-5; 11 bases are shared with TRBD2. Trimming took 3 bases from V and 2 from J; bases not matched to a gene: 5. This CDR3 contains 16 residues. CDR1 SGHNT and CDR2 YENEEA come from the germline V gene. DNA of the CDR3: TGTGCCAGCAGCTTGGGACTAGCGGAATCTCAAGAGACCCAGTACTTC. Its translation: CASSLGLAESQETQYF. Combining the CDR3 with reference TRBV11-3 and TRBJ2-5 gives the whole variable domain EAGVVQSPRYKIIEKKQPVAFWCNPISGHNTLYWYLQNLGQGPELLIRYENEEAVDDSQLPKDRFSAERLKGVDSTLKIQPAELGDSAVYLCASSLGLAESQETQYFGPGTRLLVL.

This chain connects TRBV6-5 to TRBJ2-1, with 7 bases lining up with TRBD1. This CDR3 comprises 14 residues. Germline CDR1 reads MNHEY; CDR2 reads SVGAGI. The V gene end was trimmed by 7 bases and the J gene end by 8 bases; junction bases not matched to a gene: 11. DNA of the CDR3: TGTGCCAGCAATCGCGCAGGGGGATTCGATGAGCAGTTCTTC. It is translated as CASNRAGGFDEQFF.

This rearrangement joins TRBV11-2 to TRBJ2-7; 8 nucleotides agree with TRBD2. J was trimmed by 3 bases and V by 3 bases; bases with no gene match: 4. The CDR3 runs to 14 residues. Germline V gene sequence: CDR1 SGHAT, CDR2 FQNNGV. CDR3 in amino acids: CASSLAGGLYEQYV. The CDR3 DNA sequence: TGTGCCAGCAGCTTGGCGGGGGGCCTCTACGAGCAGTACGTC.

The count of this clone is one. The chain has TRBV2 and TRBJ1-5; a possible D gene is TRBD1 (6 bases). Trimming removed 4 bases from V and 7 bases from J, with 11 bases in between. Germline V gene data show CDR1 as SNHLY and CDR2 as FYNNEI. CDR3 size: 13 residues. CDR3 DNA sequence: TGTGCCAGCAGTGTGAGGGGGGGGCAGCCCCAGCATTTT. Amino acid sequence: CASSVRGGQPQHF.